This is a list of T cell receptor beta chains from one sample in a study of type 1 regulatory T cells. Which antigens these TCRs recognize remains unknown. TCRdb itself ran the reads through MiXCR, one entry per CDR3 protein. The sample carries some 21,000 distinct CDR3 sequences, roughly 50% recorded once. Input material: cultured T cells, either the whole culture or a sorted T cell fraction (not recorded which). Every receptor here comes from a human donor in good health. Each CDR3 is given with its conserved first and last residue. A D gene is named only where the DNA matches it firmly. Part of the rows lack a size; the others show once, few, many or a class for expanded clones.

TRBJ1-2 | TRBD1 | TRBV3-1 | few | CASSQLGTGKGYTF | TGTGCCAGCAGCCAGCTGGGGACAGGGAAAGGCTACACCTTC
TRBJ2-7 | TRBD1 | TRBV6-6 | many | CASSPPGQGAHEQYF | TGTGCCAGCAGTCCCCCGGGACAGGGGGCGCACGAGCAGTACTTC
TRBJ2-3 | TRBD1 | TRBV12-3/TRBV12-4 | . | CASSFDRGIGTDTQYF | TGTGCCAGCAGTTTCGACAGGGGGATTGGCACAGATACGCAGTATTTT
TRBJ2-2 | . | TRBV19 | . | CASSIGLTLNTGKLFF | TGTGCCAGTAGTATCGGTCTAACCTTGAACACCGGGAAGCTGTTTTTT
TRBJ2-7 | . | TRBV5-5 | few | CASRPGTGNYEQYF | TGTGCCAGCAGACCTGGGACGGGGAACTACGAGCAGTACTTC
TRBJ2-5 | . | TRBV24-1 | few | CATSASGPGKETQYF | TGTGCCACCAGTGCATCAGGTCCTGGAAAAGAGACCCAGTACTTC
TRBJ2-7 | . | TRBV20-1 | many | CSARDRPSLGHEQYF | TGCAGTGCTAGAGATCGTCCCTCCCTGGGACACGAGCAGTACTTC
TRBJ1-2 | . | TRBV5-1 | . | CASSLEIPSGGDYGYTF | TGCGCCAGCAGCTTGGAAATCCCTTCCGGAGGGGACTATGGCTACACCTTC
TRBJ1-4 | TRBD1 | TRBV5-1 | medium-sized | CASSLTGVTNEKLFF | TGCGCCAGCAGCTTAACAGGGGTCACTAATGAAAAACTGTTTTTT
TRBJ1-3 | TRBD1 | TRBV5-1 | . | CASSEGAWMSGNTIYF | TGCGCCAGCAGCGAGGGGGCTTGGATGTCTGGAAACACCATATATTTT
TRBJ1-5 | . | TRBV6-6 | . | CASSSWTDNQPQHF | TGTGCCAGCAGTTCCTGGACAGATAATCAGCCCCAGCATTTT
TRBJ2-3 | TRBD2 | TRBV20-1 | . | CSATPGLAGGHRDTQYF | TGCAGTGCCACTCCGGGACTAGCGGGGGGGCATAGAGATACGCAGTATTTT
TRBJ2-2 | . | TRBV11-2 | . | CASSLVLGITGELFF | TGTGCCAGCAGCTTAGTTTTAGGTATCACCGGGGAGCTGTTTTTT
TRBJ2-3 | . | TRBV12-3/TRBV12-4 | . | CASSFLSEDTQYF | TGTGCCAGCAGTTTTCTCAGCGAGGATACGCAGTATTTT
TRBJ2-5 | . | TRBV10-2 | . | CASGRGHQEAQYF | TGCGCCAGCGGGCGGGGGCACCAAGAGGCCCAGTACTTC
TRBJ1-3 | TRBD1 | TRBV11-2 | . | CASSWTGTSSGNTIYF | TGTGCCAGCAGCTGGACAGGGACGAGCTCTGGAAACACCATATATTTT
TRBJ2-7 | . | TRBV18 | . | CASSPAGSLSYEQYF | TGTGCCAGCTCACCAGCGGGCTCTCTCAGCTACGAGCAGTACTTC
TRBJ2-5 | TRBD1 | TRBV11-3 | . | CASSPSRTGGRETQYF | TGTGCCAGCAGCCCCTCCCGGACAGGGGGCCGAGAGACCCAGTACTTC
TRBJ1-5 | . | TRBV27 | . | CASRGWSGGHLAPQHF | TGTGCCAGCAGGGGATGGAGCGGGGGGCATCTGGCTCCCCAGCATTTT
TRBJ2-3 | TRBD2 | TRBV5-1 | few | CASSWGLAGGRDTQYF | TGCGCCAGCAGCTGGGGACTAGCGGGGGGGCGAGATACGCAGTATTTT
TRBJ2-3 | TRBD1 | TRBV27 | once | CASSLSGWGTGGRDTQYF | TGTGCCAGCAGTTTATCCGGTTGGGGGACAGGGGGAAGAGATACGCAGTATTTT
TRBJ1-2 | . | TRBV7-9 | . | CASSQQVEGYGYTF | TGTGCCAGCAGCCAGCAGGTTGAAGGTTATGGCTACACCTTC
TRBJ2-3 | . | TRBV12-3/TRBV12-4 | few | CASRPTGGADTQYF | TGTGCCAGCAGGCCCACGGGTGGAGCAGATACGCAGTATTTT
TRBJ1-1 | . | TRBV5-1 | . | CASSSVGILGTEAFF | TGCGCCAGCAGCTCTGTCGGGATTCTCGGCACTGAAGCTTTCTTT
TRBJ2-3 | . | TRBV6-1 | . | CASSAWSDTQYF | TGTGCCAGCAGCGCCTGGTCAGATACGCAGTATTTT
TRBJ2-3 | TRBD1 | TRBV5-1 | few | CASSATGTGTDTQYF | TGCGCCAGCAGCGCCACCGGGACAGGCACAGATACGCAGTATTTT
TRBJ2-2 | . | TRBV2 | few | CASSGRILTGELFF | TGTGCCAGCAGTGGCAGGATTCTAACCGGGGAGCTGTTTTTT
TRBJ2-7 | TRBD1 | TRBV18 | . | CASSPPARGRSEQYF | TGTGCCAGCTCACCACCTGCCAGGGGGCGCTCCGAGCAGTACTTC
TRBJ2-5 | . | TRBV9 | . | CASSADRETQYF | TGTGCCAGCAGCGCCGATAGGGAGACCCAGTACTTC
TRBJ2-1 | TRBD2 | TRBV29-1 | many | CSVEDRWRGGHNEQFF | TGCAGCGTTGAAGATCGTTGGCGGGGGGGACACAATGAGCAGTTCTTC
TRBJ2-3 | . | TRBV19 | few | CASSITDTQYF | TGTGCCAGTAGTATCACAGATACGCAGTATTTT
TRBJ1-1 | . | TRBV30 | . | CAWSVFPMNTEAFF | TGTGCCTGGAGTGTATTTCCCATGAACACTGAAGCTTTCTTT
TRBJ1-2 | . | TRBV6-1 | many | CASRLPGQREGGYTF | TGTGCCAGCAGACTCCCCGGACAGAGAGAGGGCGGCTACACCTTC
TRBJ2-5 | . | TRBV12-3/TRBV12-4 | medium-sized | CASGLQETQYF | TGTGCCAGCGGACTTCAAGAGACCCAGTACTTC
TRBJ1-1 | . | TRBV9 | . | CASSANFRGTEAFF | TGTGCCAGCAGCGCCAACTTCAGGGGCACTGAAGCTTTCTTT
TRBJ2-7 | TRBD1 | TRBV6-1 | . | CASRLGQGMSGYEQYF | TGTGCCAGCAGGCTCGGACAGGGGATGTCTGGCTACGAGCAGTACTTC
TRBJ1-1 | . | TRBV18 | . | CASSTGLETEAFF | TGTGCCAGCTCAACGGGCCTCGAAACTGAAGCTTTCTTT
TRBJ1-2 | . | TRBV20-1 | few | CSAREAYGYTF | TGCAGTGCTAGAGAGGCCTATGGCTACACCTTC
TRBJ2-1 | . | TRBV24-1 | . | CATSWPGGPYNEQFF | TGTGCCACCAGTTGGCCGGGGGGCCCTTACAATGAGCAGTTCTTC
TRBJ2-5 | TRBD2 | TRBV28 | . | CASSLFSGRGFYDF | TGTGCCAGCAGTTTATTTTCAGGGAGGGGATTTTATGACTTC
TRBJ1-4 | TRBD1 | TRBV2 | . | CASRENPGTGGLFF | TGTGCCAGCAGAGAAAATCCCGGGACAGGCGGGCTGTTTTTT
TRBJ1-1 | TRBD1 | TRBV30 | many | CAWNPGTGGRTEAFF | TGTGCCTGGAACCCCGGGACAGGGGGCAGAACTGAAGCTTTCTTT
TRBJ2-1 | TRBD1 | TRBV20-1 | medium-sized | CSARGDRDYNEQFF | TGCAGTGCTAGGGGGGACAGGGATTACAATGAGCAGTTCTTC
TRBJ2-1 | . | TRBV12-3/TRBV12-4 | . | CASSLQGTSRAEQFF | TGTGCCAGCAGTTTACAGGGGACCTCTAGGGCTGAGCAGTTCTTC
TRBJ1-4 | . | TRBV20-1 | . | CSAYTQGRDEKLFF | TGCAGTGCTTACACACAGGGAAGGGATGAAAAACTGTTTTTT
TRBJ1-2 | . | TRBV20-1 | . | CSARDSWGYDYTF | TGCAGTGCTAGGGACAGCTGGGGCTATGACTACACCTTC
TRBJ1-5 | TRBD1 | TRBV2 | many | CASRTGGLSNQPQHF | TGTGCCAGCAGAACAGGGGGTTTAAGCAATCAGCCCCAGCATTTT
TRBJ1-1 | . | TRBV11-3 | . | CASSFRGNTEAFF | TGTGCCAGCAGCTTCCGAGGGAACACTGAAGCTTTCTTT
TRBJ1-1 | TRBD1 | TRBV2 | . | CASSKRQGPDTEAFF | TGTGCCAGCAGTAAGAGACAGGGCCCCGACACTGAAGCTTTCTTT
TRBJ1-1 | . | TRBV6-2/TRBV6-3 | few | CASSYNLQESGAVNTEAFF | TGTGCCAGCAGTTACAACCTTCAGGAATCAGGGGCTGTGAACACTGAAGCTTTCTTT
TRBJ2-3 | . | TRBV6-1 | . | CASRREPGSDTQYF | TGTGCCAGCAGACGAGAGCCGGGTTCAGATACGCAGTATTTT
TRBJ2-1 | TRBD1 | TRBV3-1 | . | CASSPWDSSYNEQFF | TGTGCCAGCAGCCCATGGGACAGCTCCTACAATGAGCAGTTCTTC
TRBJ2-1 | . | TRBV5-1 | once | CASSLLQGGVSEQFF | TGCGCCAGCAGCTTACTCCAAGGGGGGGTTAGTGAGCAGTTCTTC
TRBJ2-2 | . | TRBV19 | . | CASSIAFGTTGELFF | TGTGCCAGTAGTATAGCTTTCGGGACCACCGGGGAGCTGTTTTTT
TRBJ2-7 | . | TRBV2 | . | CASTSRTSGEQYF | TGTGCCAGCACAAGCCGGACCTCCGGTGAGCAGTACTTC
TRBJ2-3 | . | TRBV11-2 | . | CASSLGSRQSTDTQYF | TGTGCCAGCAGCTTAGGATCTCGACAGAGCACGGATACGCAGTATTTT
TRBJ1-3 | . | TRBV20-1 | few | CSARERTAGNTIYF | TGCAGTGCTAGAGAGAGGACAGCTGGAAACACCATATATTTT